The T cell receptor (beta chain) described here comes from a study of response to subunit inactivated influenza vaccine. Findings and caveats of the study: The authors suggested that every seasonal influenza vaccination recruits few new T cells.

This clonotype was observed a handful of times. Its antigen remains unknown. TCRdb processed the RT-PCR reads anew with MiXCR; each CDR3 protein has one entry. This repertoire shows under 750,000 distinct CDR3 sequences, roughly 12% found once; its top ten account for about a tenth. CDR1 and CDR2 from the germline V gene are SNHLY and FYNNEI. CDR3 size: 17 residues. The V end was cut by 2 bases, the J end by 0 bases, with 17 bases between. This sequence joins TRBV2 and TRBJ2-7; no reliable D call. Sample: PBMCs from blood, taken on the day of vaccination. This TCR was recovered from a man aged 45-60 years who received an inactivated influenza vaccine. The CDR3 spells CASSEWSSQMSSYEQYF. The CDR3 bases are TGTGCCAGCAGTGAATGGTCCAGCCAGATGAGCTCCTACGAGCAGTACTTC.